This TCR beta chain was captured by sequencing in a study of spatial heterogeneity in lung cancer. Background on the study: The donor population consisted of over 55 patients with untreated, early-stage non-small cell lung cancer. PBMC collected at follow-up were sequenced when available, a median of about two years after resection.

This clonotype appeared many times. The antigen remains unidentified. TCRdb ran MiXCR on the 5' RACE reads and lists one entry per CDR3 protein. Altogether around 25,000 distinct CDR3 sequences are present, roughly 9.7% being singletons, with the ten largest covering about a fifth. Study outcomes and limitations: More often at tumor resection than at routine follow-up, ubiquitous expanded tumor TCRs were detected in the blood.

The CDR3 runs 15 residues. V was pared by 1 base and J by 6 bases, with 13 bases between. Germline V gene data show CDR1 as SGHAT and CDR2 as FQNNGV. This sample's time point: blood at routine non-recurrence follow-up after resection. Whole RNA was taken from tumor, nontumor lung or frozen PBMC; it was then sequenced unsorted. The V gene is TRBV11-2, the J gene TRBJ2-1; tentatively, D is TRBD2 (6 bases). This receptor was taken from a male donor with early-stage non-small cell lung cancer. The specimen comprised PBMCs, sampled at follow-up. The CDR3 loop reads CASSLAGSGGNEQFF. The CDR3 nucleotides are TGTGCCAGCAGCTTAGCAGGTAGCGGTGGCAATGAGCAGTTCTTC. Looking up the rest from reference TRBV11-2 and TRBJ2-1 gives the full variable domain: EAGVAQSPRYKIIEKRQSVAFWCNPISGHATLYWYQQILGQGPKLLIQFQNNGVVDDSQLPKDRFSAERLKGVDSTLKIQPAKLEDSAVYLCASSLAGSGGNEQFFGPGTRLTVL.